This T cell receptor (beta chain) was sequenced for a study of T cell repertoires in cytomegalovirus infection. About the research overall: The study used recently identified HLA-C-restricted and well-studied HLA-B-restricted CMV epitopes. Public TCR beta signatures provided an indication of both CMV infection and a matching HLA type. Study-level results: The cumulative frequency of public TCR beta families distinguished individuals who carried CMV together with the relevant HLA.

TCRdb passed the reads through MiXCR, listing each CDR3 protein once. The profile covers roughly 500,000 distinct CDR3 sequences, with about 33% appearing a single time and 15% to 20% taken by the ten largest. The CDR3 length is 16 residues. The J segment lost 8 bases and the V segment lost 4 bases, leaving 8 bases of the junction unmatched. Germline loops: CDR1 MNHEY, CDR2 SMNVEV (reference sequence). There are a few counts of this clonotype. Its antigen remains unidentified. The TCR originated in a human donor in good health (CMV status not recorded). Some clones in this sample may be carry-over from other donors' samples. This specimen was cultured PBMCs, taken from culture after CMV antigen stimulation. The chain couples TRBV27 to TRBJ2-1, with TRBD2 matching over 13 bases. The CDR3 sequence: CASSSLLAGGPYEQFF. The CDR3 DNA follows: TGTGCCAGCAGTTCTCTACTAGCGGGAGGGCCTTATGAGCAGTTCTTC.